The 11 T cell receptor beta chains below were found in one sample sequenced in a study of Graves' ophthalmopathy and Graves' hyperthyroidism (dated by TCRdb to 2016 to 2018). The instrument was an Illumina HiSeq 2000. For repertoire sequencing, the TCR beta CDR3 regions were amplified from RNA transcripts. HTBI primers and the Qiagen OneStep RT-PCR kit were used in a first-round RT-PCR, which was followed by a second-round multiplex PCR, size selection and purification. TCRdb reworked the public reads: Q25 trimming with fastp, MiXCR clone assembly, productive beta chains retained. Entries that share a CDR3 protein sequence are merged under the most common genes and DNA. Across this sample there are hundreds of thousands of distinct CDR3 sequences, with 45% seen only once. The ten top clones hold roughly half of the sample. Source material: peripheral blood. Receptors originate from an adult man with Graves' ophthalmopathy.

The chain is built from TRBV10-1 and TRBJ2-5; 8 positions agree with TRBD2. The CDR3 loop spans 13 amino acids. CDR1 and CDR2 from the germline V gene are WNHNN and SYGVQD (reference sequence). After removal of 10 bases from V and 3 bases from J, the junction contained 7 bases not matched to a gene. CDR3: CAITGTREETQYF. CDR3 DNA: TGCGCCATTACCGGGACTAGGGAAGAGACCCAGTACTTC.

This clonotype was counted once. The junction departs from the called germline gene at one end, perhaps through a read error. This chain joins TRBV4-1 and TRBJ2-5, with TRBD2 matching over 9 bases. The germline V gene encodes CDR1 MGHRA and CDR2 YSYEKL. The length of the CDR3 is 17 residues. The DNA of the CDR3 is TGCGCCAGCGGCCAAATCGGGACTAGCAGTTCCTTGGAGACCCAGTACTTC. Its protein product is CASGQIGTSSSLETQYF.

This chain joins TRBV13 and TRBJ1-2; perhaps TRBD1 as D (5 bases). Trimming removed 6 bases from V and 4 bases from J, with 18 bases in between. The CDR3 consists of 15 residues. The V gene's germline CDR1 is PRHDT and CDR2 FYEKMQ (reference sequence). In DNA, the CDR3 is TGTGCCAGCAGTTCCCAGCAGGGAGAGGGCTATGGCTACACCTTC. Translating it yields CASSSQQGEGYGYTF.

This clonotype was found a few times. The chain combines TRBV27 with TRBJ1-2; 9 bases align to TRBD1. The ends lost 5 bases at V and 4 bases at J; junction bases unmatched: 2. This CDR3 region has 13 residues. CDR1 and CDR2 (germline): MNHEY, SMNVEV (reference sequence). CDR3 in amino acids: CASSGTGTYGYTF. In DNA, the CDR3 is TGTGCCAGCAGTGGGACAGGGACCTATGGCTACACCTTC.

V is TRBV3-1 and J is TRBJ1-6; TRBD1 matches at 7 bases. This CDR3 region has 16 residues. Germline V CDR1 and CDR2: LGHDT, YNNKEL (reference sequence). The junction had 12 bases not matched to a gene; V was cut back by 3 bases and J by 10 bases. The CDR3 DNA reads as TGTGCCAGCAGCCACAACAGGGGAAGGCTTCGCTCACCCCTCCACTTT. It translates to CASSHNRGRLRSPLHF.

In DNA, the CDR3 is TGTGCCAGCAGCCAATTCGGACAGGGTAAATCGGGCGAGCAGTACTTC. It translates to CASSQFGQGKSGEQYF. This sequence joins TRBV9 and TRBJ2-7; 8 bases map to TRBD1. CDR3 length: 16 residues. V was pared by 4 bases and J by 6 bases, with 15 bases of the junction left unmatched. CDR1 and CDR2 (germline): SGDLS, YYNGEE.

This sequence joins TRBV7-6 and TRBJ1-4; no firm D call. Germline V CDR1 and CDR2: SGHVS, FNYEAQ. This CDR3 is built from 13 residues. Trimming left V 1 base short and J 5 bases short, with 5 bases between. CDR3 in DNA: TGTGCCAGCAGCTTAGGACCAAATGAAAAACTGTTTTTT. Translating it yields CASSLGPNEKLFF. The full variable domain, in which reference TRBV7-6 and TRBJ1-4 provide the parts outside the CDR3, is GAGVSQSPRYKVTKRGQDVALRCDPISGHVSLYWYRQALGQGPEFLTYFNYEAQQDKSGLPNDRFSAERPEGSISTLTIQRTEQRDSAMYRCASSLGPNEKLFFGSGTQLSVL.

The gene calls are TRBV7-2 and TRBJ2-7; TRBD2 might be the D (6 bases). This CDR3 has 15 residues. CDR1 is SGHTA, CDR2 FQGNSA, per germline. V lost 8 bases, J lost 3 bases, and 20 bases lay in between. For the CDR3, the DNA is TGTGCCAGCTCACCGACGGGACTGGGACTCTACGAGCAGTACTTC. Protein: CASSPTGLGLYEQYF. The entire variable domain, with the rest obtained from reference TRBV7-2 and TRBJ2-7, is as follows: GAGVSQSPSNKVTEKGKDVELRCDPISGHTALYWYRQSLGQGLEFLIYFQGNSAPDKSGLPSDRFSAERTGGSVSTLTIQRTQQEDSAVYLCASSPTGLGLYEQYFGPGTRLTVT.

This clonotype was seen a few times. The genes are TRBV5-4 and TRBJ2-2, with D possibly being TRBD2 (6 bases). The germline V gene has CDR1 SGHNT and CDR2 YYREEE (reference sequence). There are 14 residues in the CDR3. V was clipped by 4 bases and J by 11 bases, with 18 bases between them. In nucleotides, the CDR3 is TGTGCCAGCAGCGTGGGACTGAGCACCGCAGAGCTGTTTTTT. Translating gives CASSVGLSTAELFF.

The gene calls are TRBV12-3 or TRBV12-4 and TRBJ2-2; weak D call: TRBD1 (5 bases). The CDR3 extends over 15 amino acids. Trimming cost V 3 bases and J 5 bases, with 13 bases left between them. CDR3 protein: CASSFQGAPTGELFF. Here the CDR3 DNA reads TGTGCCAGCAGTTTTCAGGGCGCCCCGACCGGGGAGCTGTTTTTT.

The V gene is TRBV7-9, the J gene TRBJ1-4; 8 bases line up with TRBD1. This CDR3 comprises 16 residues. V gave up 5 bases and J gave up 6 bases; unmatched junction bases: 11. Germline V CDR1 and CDR2: SEHNR, FQNEAQ (reference sequence). CDR3 amino acids: CASSPGDRNRDEKLFF. CDR3 nucleotides: TGTGCCAGCAGCCCTGGGGACAGGAATCGGGATGAAAAACTGTTTTTT.